Each of the 30 T cell receptor beta chains below was sequenced from the same sample in a study of CD8 T cells in Susac syndrome. Reverse transcription of about 0.5 to 1 ug RNA used random hexamers. From the immunoSEQ multiplex PCR reads, TCRdb called clonotypes with MiXCR, one entry per CDR3 protein. In the table there are about 250,000 distinct CDR3 sequences, about 93% of which are singletons. Sequencing input: CD4+ T cells from PBMCs. Source of these receptors: a human donor with multiple sclerosis.

J is TRBJ2-7 and V is TRBV25-1; TRBD1 agrees at 7 bases. The CDR3 runs 15 residues. V trimming: 6 bases; J trimming: 0 bases; junction bases outside the gene matches: 8. Per the germline V gene, CDR1 is MGHDK and CDR2 is SYGVNS. The CDR3 DNA sequence: TGTGCCAGCAGCTCACAGGGGCCCTCCTCCTACGAGCAGTACTTC. It specifies CASSSQGPSSYEQYF.

The chain joins TRBV12-3 or TRBV12-4 to TRBJ1-1; maybe TRBD1 (5 bases). CDR3 length: 13 residues. Deletions cut 5 bases from V and 3 bases from J, with 10 bases between. CDR3 bases: TGTGCCAGCAGTCAGCAGGGCCACACTGAAGCTTTCTTT. Translated, it gives CASSQQGHTEAFF.

This clonotype was detected only a few times. The V gene is TRBV18, the J gene TRBJ2-3; D is undetermined. The CDR3 covers 11 residues. Per germline, CDR1 KGHSH and CDR2 LQKENI. Trimming removed 3 bases from V and 6 bases from J, with 4 bases in between. The CDR3 loop reads CASSPQDTQYF. CDR3 coding DNA: TGTGCCAGCTCACCTCAGGATACGCAGTATTTT.

This clonotype showed up just a few times. The V gene is TRBV5-6, the J gene TRBJ1-1; weak D call: TRBD1 (6 bases). CDR3 length equals 12 residues. CDR1 is SGHDT and CDR2 is YYEEEE in the germline V gene. Trimming took off 0 bases at V and 10 bases at J, with 10 bases between the two ends. This chain's CDR3 is CASSLGRGIAFF. In DNA, the CDR3 is TGTGCCAGCAGCTTGGGCAGGGGAATAGCTTTCTTT.

V gene TRBV3-1 combines with J gene TRBJ1-3; D unresolved. Between the trimmed V and J ends, which lost 0 bases and 0 bases, there was a span of 15 bases. The CDR3 spans 18 residues. Germline CDR1 reads LGHDT; CDR2 reads YNNKEL (reference sequence). This CDR3 is CASSQDMRVSRSGNTIYF. The CDR3 nucleotides read TGTGCCAGCAGCCAAGATATGAGGGTTTCACGCTCTGGAAACACCATATATTTT.

The J gene is TRBJ2-7, the V gene TRBV11-2, with 8 bases fitting TRBD1. V shed 2 bases and J 6 bases; nucleotides not matched to a gene: 6. Germline assignment: CDR1 SGHAT and CDR2 FQNNGV. This CDR3 contains 14 residues. CDR3: CASSLWQGAAEQYF. CDR3 sequence (DNA): TGTGCCAGCAGCTTATGGCAGGGGGCGGCCGAGCAGTACTTC.

The V gene is TRBV9, the J gene TRBJ2-5, with 13 nucleotides matching TRBD2. CDR1 and CDR2 from the germline V gene are SGDLS and YYNGEE. The J segment lost 5 bases and the V segment lost 1 base, leaving 5 bases of the junction unmatched. The CDR3 has 16 residues. In DNA form, the CDR3 reads TGTGCCAGCAGCGTACCCGGGACTAGCGGGACGGAGACCCAGTACTTC. This encodes CASSVPGTSGTETQYF.

The chain employs TRBV20-1 and TRBJ2-7, with D tentatively TRBD1 or TRBD2 (5 bases each). The CDR3 consists of 15 residues. Trimming left V 0 bases short and J 3 bases short, with 15 bases between. From germline, CDR1 is DFQATT and CDR2 SNEGSKA (reference sequence). The CDR3 protein is CSARDSGGYRYEQYF. The CDR3 coding sequence is TGCAGTGCTAGAGATAGTGGGGGTTACCGCTACGAGCAGTACTTC.

This chain joins TRBV7-9 and TRBJ2-1; D might be TRBD2 (6 bases). In germline, CDR1 is SEHNR, CDR2 FQNEAQ (reference sequence). Trimming took off 1 base at V and 10 bases at J, with 14 bases between the two ends. The CDR3 length is 14 residues. The DNA for the CDR3 is TGTGCCAGCAGCTTAGGGGCGGGACCAAAAGAGCAGTTCTTC. Its translation: CASSLGAGPKEQFF.

The chain has TRBV25-1 and TRBJ1-4; D is ambiguous. CDR3 size: 14 residues. With 1 base removed from V and 7 bases from J, the gap between germline ends came to 10 bases. Germline CDR1 MGHDK, CDR2 SYGVNS. CDR3 in DNA: TGTGCCAGCAGTGAATCCGGCCCCAGTGAAAAACTGTTTTTT. Its translation is CASSESGPSEKLFF.

This rearrangement joins TRBV23-1 to TRBJ1-1; D is perhaps TRBD1 (5 bases). TRBV23-1 is an open reading frame, and its role is uncertain. The ends were cut back, 4 bases at V and 11 bases at J, with 11 bases in the middle. The CDR3 length is 11 residues. The CDR3 is CASSPSREAFF. CDR3 in DNA: TGCGCCAGCAGTCCCTCCAGGGAGGCTTTCTTT.

The chain has TRBV7-2 and TRBJ2-4; 9 bases align to TRBD1. V shed 5 bases and J 11 bases; nucleotides not matched to a gene: 10. This CDR3 has 14 amino acids. CDR1 is SGHTA, CDR2 FQGNSA, per germline. CDR3 region: CASSPGTGWVVQYF. For the CDR3, the DNA is TGTGCCAGCAGCCCCGGGACAGGGTGGGTCGTTCAGTACTTC.

The chain employs TRBV29-1 and TRBJ1-2; 7 bases align to TRBD1. Germline loops: CDR1 SQVTM, CDR2 ANQGSEA. V lost 8 bases to trimming and J lost 4 bases; unmatched junction nucleotides: 4. The CDR3 loop spans 11 amino acids. CDR3 sequence: CSTRDSYGYTF. In nucleotides, the CDR3 is TGCAGCACCCGGGACAGCTATGGCTACACCTTC.

For the CDR3, the DNA is TGCAGCGTCTTAGGCAGGGGAAAAGAGACCCAGTACTTC. Residues: CSVLGRGKETQYF. The genes are TRBV29-1 and TRBJ2-5; D perhaps matches TRBD1 (6 bases). Germline assignment: CDR1 SQVTM and CDR2 ANQGSEA. The CDR3 is 13 amino acids. The V gene lost 6 bases and the J gene lost 3 bases, with 14 bases spanning the gap.

V and J are TRBV27 and TRBJ2-1, with 13 positions matching TRBD2. This CDR3 is built from 17 residues. Germline trimming cut 4 bases from V and 4 bases from J; bases unmatched to any gene: 7. Germline CDR1 and CDR2: MNHEY and SMNVEV (reference sequence). CDR3 sequence reads: CASSSYRTSGGYNEQFF. In DNA form, the CDR3 reads TGTGCCAGCAGTTCTTATCGGACTAGCGGGGGTTACAATGAGCAGTTCTTC.

This clonotype is a singleton in its sample. This rearrangement joins TRBV3-1 to TRBJ2-1; 8 nucleotides line up with TRBD2. Germline CDR1 is LGHDT and CDR2 is YNNKEL (reference sequence). CDR3 length: 13 residues. The junction had 2 bases not matched to a gene; V was cut back by 3 bases and J by 7 bases. CDR3 residues: CASSQGLVNEQFF. The CDR3 nucleotides read TGTGCCAGCAGCCAGGGACTAGTGAATGAGCAGTTCTTC.

The chain links TRBV6-4 to TRBJ1-1; D remains unclear. The V end lost 5 bases, the J end lost 3 bases, and 10 bases lay between the germline ends. The CDR3 covers 13 residues. CDR1 is MRHNA and CDR2 is SNTAGT in the germline V gene. The chain's CDR3 is CASSSQMDTEAFF. CDR3 sequence (DNA): TGTGCCAGCAGTTCTCAGATGGACACTGAAGCTTTCTTT.

The V and J genes are TRBV20-1 and TRBJ2-5; tentatively, D is TRBD1 (6 bases). The V gene lost 2 bases and the J gene lost 1 base, with 11 bases spanning the gap. This CDR3 comprises 14 residues. Germline V gene lookup returns CDR1 DFQATT and CDR2 SNEGSKA (reference sequence). Here the CDR3 reads CSARNPTGQETQYF. CDR3 bases: TGCAGTGCTAGAAATCCGACAGGCCAAGAGACCCAGTACTTC.

The CDR3 protein is CAWSVYRGQGGYRHTEAFF. The CDR3 region has the DNA TGTGCCTGGAGTGTATATAGGGGACAGGGGGGGTATCGGCACACTGAAGCTTTCTTT. The V and J genes are TRBV30 and TRBJ1-1, with 11 bases aligning to TRBD1. After removal of 0 bases from V and 3 bases from J, the junction contained 15 bases not matched to a gene. Germline CDR1 GTSNPN, CDR2 SVGIG (reference sequence). CDR3 length equals 19 residues.

The rearrangement joins TRBV5-1 to TRBJ2-7; D possibly uses TRBD1 or TRBD2 (5 bases each). V was clipped by 3 bases and J by 0 bases, with 16 bases between them. This CDR3 has 16 residues. Germline CDR1 and CDR2: SGHRS and YFSETQ. The DNA of the CDR3 is TGCGCCAGCAGCTACGGGACCTCGGGAAGCTCCTACGAGCAGTACTTC. Its translation is CASSYGTSGSSYEQYF.

The CDR3 DNA follows: TGTGCCAGCAGAGACACAGGGTCCGGGGAGCTGTTTTTT. Its protein is CASRDTGSGELFF. The gene calls are TRBV6-2 or TRBV6-3 and TRBJ2-2, with D perhaps matching TRBD1 (6 bases). CDR1 is MNHEY, CDR2 SVGEGT, per germline. V lost 6 bases to trimming and J lost 6 bases, with 11 bases between them. There are 13 residues in the CDR3.

V and J are TRBV28 and TRBJ1-2; 9 bases align to TRBD1. Germline V gene sequence: CDR1 MDHEN, CDR2 SYDVKM. V gave up 3 bases and J gave up 8 bases; unmatched junction bases: 10. The CDR3 has 15 residues. The CDR3 spells CASSFLRTGVGGYTF. DNA of the CDR3: TGTGCCAGCAGTTTTCTACGGACAGGGGTTGGGGGCTACACCTTC.

The J gene is TRBJ2-1, the V gene TRBV9; D is perhaps TRBD1 (5 bases). Germline loops: CDR1 SGDLS, CDR2 YYNGEE. Deletions cut 4 bases from V and 2 bases from J, with 13 bases between. This CDR3 spans 15 amino acids. CDR3 sequence: CASSLQVTPYNEQFF. The CDR3 DNA is TGTGCCAGCAGCCTACAGGTGACTCCCTACAATGAGCAGTTCTTC.

J is TRBJ2-3 and V is TRBV6-6; TRBD2 might be the D (7 bases). The CDR3 runs to 16 residues. Germline-derived CDR1 and CDR2 are MNHNY and SVGAGI (reference sequence). Between the trimmed V and J ends, which lost 6 bases and 1 base, there was a span of 17 bases. The CDR3, as DNA: TGTGCCAGCAGCCTAGGGGGGGGCGGTCGCACAGATACGCAGTATTTT. Translated: CASSLGGGGRTDTQYF.

The chain employs TRBV20-1 and TRBJ1-4; TRBD1 matches at 7 bases. Looked up from germline, CDR1 is DFQATT and CDR2 is SNEGSKA (reference sequence). This CDR3 has 14 residues. J lost 7 bases, V lost 5 bases, and 10 bases had no gene match. CDR3: CSALTGVLGEKLFF. The CDR3 region has the DNA TGCAGTGCTTTAACAGGGGTCTTGGGTGAAAAACTGTTTTTT.

In nucleotides, the CDR3 is TGTGCCAGCAGCCAAGACCCTGGGGAGATTGACGAGCAGTACTTC. Translation gives CASSQDPGEIDEQYF. The V and J genes are TRBV3-1 and TRBJ2-7; possible D gene TRBD2, 5 bases. Germline CDR1 and CDR2: LGHDT and YNNKEL (reference sequence). V was cut by 0 bases and J by 5 bases, with 14 bases left in between. The CDR3 contains 15 residues.

The CDR3 nucleotides read TGCAGTGCTCTCGAGGGGAGGGGGAGGGTCACAGATACGCAGTATTTT. Its translation: CSALEGRGRVTDTQYF. This chain joins TRBV20-1 and TRBJ2-3, with D possibly TRBD2 on 7 matching bases. This CDR3 spans 16 amino acids. Between the trimmed V and J ends, which lost 5 bases and 2 bases, there was a span of 20 bases. Germline assignment: CDR1 DFQATT and CDR2 SNEGSKA (reference sequence).

This clonotype was recorded a few times. V is TRBV11-3 and J is TRBJ2-1, with TRBD2 matching over 9 bases. The CDR3 has 13 amino acids. Germline trimming cut 10 bases from V and 10 bases from J; bases unmatched to any gene: 11. Germline CDR1 and CDR2: SGHNT and YENEEA. CDR3 amino acids: CATARGGAWEQFF. In DNA form, the CDR3 reads TGTGCCACCGCTCGCGGGGGGGCGTGGGAGCAGTTCTTC.

This CDR3 is CASRAPGTDFYEQYF. As DNA, the CDR3 is TGTGCCAGCAGGGCCCCCGGGACAGATTTCTACGAGCAGTACTTC. The J gene is TRBJ2-7, the V gene TRBV6-5; the match to TRBD1 covers 7 bases. This CDR3 has 15 residues. The junction had 11 bases not matched to a gene; V was cut back by 6 bases and J by 3 bases. Per germline, CDR1 MNHEY and CDR2 SVGAGI.

The chain couples TRBV2 to TRBJ2-1; perhaps D is TRBD1 or TRBD2 (7 bases each). The CDR3 totals 14 residues. Germline V gene lookup returns CDR1 SNHLY and CDR2 FYNNEI. V lost 10 bases to trimming and J lost 1 base, with 14 bases between them. This CDR3 is CAIRGGWSYNEQFF. The CDR3 DNA sequence: TGTGCCATCAGGGGGGGGTGGTCCTACAATGAGCAGTTCTTC.